These 20 T cell receptor beta chains were all obtained from the same sample, sequenced in a study of T-cell memory formation after mild COVID-19. One entry per CDR3 protein results from TCRdb running MiXCR on the 5' RACE reads. The sample comprises some 130,000 distinct CDR3 sequences, about 17% of which are singletons, and approximately 13% rests with the top ten. The sample comprised PBMCs or a T cell subset sorted from them (not recorded which). Receptors originate from an adult woman who had mild COVID-19 (a few samples of this study predate the infection). Cell type and time point are not known.

At least ten counts were recorded for this clonotype. The CDR3 reads CASSQTRGSNEQFF. The CDR3, as DNA: TGTGCCAGCAGCCAGACTAGAGGTAGCAATGAGCAGTTCTTC. V gene TRBV7-3 combines with J gene TRBJ2-1, with a tentative D call TRBD2 (6 bases). The CDR3 covers 14 residues. Germline V lookup: CDR1 SGHTA, CDR2 FQGTGA. Trimming removed 5 bases at V and 6 bases at J, with 14 bases between.

The gene calls are TRBV10-3 and TRBJ1-1, with D perhaps TRBD1 (5 bases). The CDR3 loop spans 15 amino acids. Trimming left V 7 bases short and J 2 bases short, with 17 bases between. Germline CDR1 and CDR2: ENHRY and SYGVKD. The chain's CDR3 is CAINSPGQGNTEAFF. CDR3 DNA sequence: TGTGCCATCAACTCTCCCGGACAAGGTAACACTGAAGCTTTCTTT.

This clonotype was seen many times. J is TRBJ2-7 and V is TRBV7-2; 10 nucleotides match TRBD2. Trimming cost V 3 bases and J 1 base; bases outside gene matches: 3. Germline CDR1 is SGHTA and CDR2 is FQGNSA. CDR3 length: 15 amino acids. The CDR3, as DNA: TGTGCCAGCAGCTTTAGCGGGGGGAAATCCTACGAGCAGTACTTC. Residues: CASSFSGGKSYEQYF.

A few counts support this clonotype. The rearrangement links TRBV5-1 to TRBJ2-7, with D perhaps matching TRBD2 (5 bases). The CDR3 loop spans 11 amino acids. Trimming took off 4 bases at V and 5 bases at J, with 7 bases between the two ends. In germline, CDR1 is SGHRS, CDR2 YFSETQ. The CDR3 protein is CASSNGDEQYF. As DNA, the CDR3 is TGCGCCAGCAGCAACGGGGACGAGCAGTACTTC.

This clonotype was observed a handful of times. The chain is built from TRBV12-3 or TRBV12-4 and TRBJ2-5, with D possibly being TRBD1 (6 bases). V was clipped by 7 bases and J by 2 bases, with 14 bases between them. The CDR3 covers 14 residues. The CDR3 region has the DNA TGTGCCAGCAATCTCAGGGGCCCTCAAGAGACCCAGTACTTC. This translates into CASNLRGPQETQYF.

The chain uses TRBV15 and TRBJ2-5, with TRBD2 matching 7 bases. CDR1 is LNHNV and CDR2 is YYDKDF in the germline V gene (reference sequence). V shed 6 bases, J shed 5 bases, and the junction held 6 bases outside the gene matches. CDR3 length equals 13 residues. The chain's CDR3 is CATSLGLGETQYF. As DNA, the CDR3 is TGTGCCACCAGTCTTGGACTAGGGGAGACCCAGTACTTC.

V usage is TRBV7-8 and J usage is TRBJ2-7, with 10 bases identical to TRBD2. This CDR3 comprises 15 residues. From germline, CDR1 is SGHVS and CDR2 FQNEAQ. V was pared by 5 bases and J by 3 bases, with 7 bases of the junction left unmatched. The CDR3, as DNA: TGTGCCAGCAGCATAACTAGCGGGATCCTCTACGAGCAGTACTTC. Residues: CASSITSGILYEQYF.

The genes are TRBV6-4 and TRBJ1-5; TRBD1 is a possible D gene (5 bases). The V end lost 5 bases, the J end lost 3 bases, and 8 bases lay between the germline ends. This CDR3 has 13 residues. Germline assignment: CDR1 MRHNA and CDR2 SNTAGT. CDR3 DNA sequence: TGTGCCAGCAGTCAGGGTTACAATCAGCCCCAGCATTTT. It translates to CASSQGYNQPQHF.

The chain is built from TRBV7-3 and TRBJ1-3; D gene unclear. CDR3 length: 14 amino acids. Germline CDR1 reads SGHTA; CDR2 reads FQGTGA. Trimming removed 5 bases from V and 4 bases from J, with 12 bases in between. CDR3 loop: CASSDRRSGNTIYF. Here the CDR3 DNA reads TGTGCCAGCAGCGACCGACGGTCCGGAAACACCATATATTTT.

This chain links TRBV15 with TRBJ1-6; D is possibly TRBD1 (5 bases). Germline CDR1 reads LNHNV; CDR2 reads YYDKDF (reference sequence). The CDR3 runs 13 residues. V lost 3 bases, J lost 8 bases, and 8 bases lay in between. The CDR3 coding sequence is TGTGCCACCAGCAGCCACAGGTATTCACCCCTCCACTTT. It translates to CATSSHRYSPLHF.

This clonotype came up a few times. The CDR3 nucleotides read TGTGCCAGCACTCGGACTAGTTACAATGAGCAGTTCTTC. It is translated as CASTRTSYNEQFF. This chain uses TRBV12-3 or TRBV12-4 with TRBJ2-1; 7 nucleotides match TRBD2. The CDR3 extends over 13 amino acids. Trimming cost V 7 bases and J 4 bases; bases outside gene matches: 4.

V is TRBV28 and J is TRBJ2-7; D gene unclear. The CDR3 extends over 13 amino acids. The germline CDR1 and CDR2 sequences are MDHEN and SYDVKM. The V gene lost 5 bases and the J gene lost 0 bases, with 8 bases spanning the gap. The chain's CDR3 is CASSSPVSYEQYF. The CDR3 DNA reads TGTGCCAGCAGTAGTCCGGTCTCCTACGAGCAGTACTTC.

Concerning this clonotype: At one end the junction does not follow the germline gene, possibly because of a read error. This rearrangement joins TRBV12-3 or TRBV12-4 to TRBJ2-1; 10 nucleotides line up with TRBD1. The CDR3 sequence is 15 residues long. Here the CDR3 reads CASSPGTGDYSEQFF. The CDR3 coding sequence is TGTGCCAGCAGCCCCGGGACAGGGGACTACAGTGAGCAGTTCTTC.

This chain links TRBV20-1 with TRBJ2-7, with D possibly called TRBD1 or TRBD2 (5 bases each). V was pared by 5 bases and J by 0 bases, with 14 bases between. Germline CDR1 DFQATT, CDR2 SNEGSKA (reference sequence). The CDR3 is 14 amino acids. CDR3 region: CSALFTGASYEQYF. The DNA for the CDR3 is TGCAGTGCTCTATTTACCGGGGCCTCCTACGAGCAGTACTTC.

The rearrangement links TRBV19 to TRBJ2-5, with 7 bases fitting TRBD2. J was trimmed by 4 bases and V by 3 bases; bases with no gene match: 8. This CDR3 contains 15 residues. Germline loops: CDR1 LNHDA, CDR2 SQIVND (reference sequence). The CDR3 DNA follows: TGTGCCAGTAGTATTCGGCGGGAGCTAGGAGAGACCCAGTACTTC. Translated, it gives CASSIRRELGETQYF.

The chain links TRBV4-3 to TRBJ2-7; a weak D match, TRBD1 (5 bases). Germline lookup yields CDR1 LGHNA and CDR2 YSLEER. The CDR3 is 17 amino acids. The V end lost 0 bases, the J end lost 1 base, and 16 bases lay between the germline ends. Written as DNA, the CDR3 is TGCGCCAGCAGCCAAGATTTTTCTCCCAAGGGGTCCTACGAGCAGTACTTC. This gives the protein CASSQDFSPKGSYEQYF.

This clonotype was found a few times. V is TRBV20-1 and J is TRBJ2-2; a weak D match, TRBD2 (6 bases). Germline V gene sequence: CDR1 DFQATT, CDR2 SNEGSKA (reference sequence). Trimming cost V 5 bases and J 2 bases, with 15 bases left between them. This CDR3 spans 15 amino acids. CDR3 sequence: CSAPAGLQNTGELFF. Here the CDR3 DNA reads TGCAGTGCTCCAGCGGGTCTCCAAAACACCGGGGAGCTGTTTTTT.

This clonotype has only a few counts. The rearrangement links TRBV12-3 or TRBV12-4 to TRBJ2-7; tentatively, D is TRBD2 (5 bases). The ends were cut back, 3 bases at V and 0 bases at J, with 12 bases in the middle. The length of the CDR3 is 15 residues. In DNA form, the CDR3 reads TGTGCCAGCAGTTTTTCGGGATCAGCCTCCTACGAGCAGTACTTC. Its protein is CASSFSGSASYEQYF.

This clonotype came up a few times. The chain carries TRBV5-1 and TRBJ1-2; D is undetermined. The CDR3 is made up of 13 amino acids. CDR1 and CDR2 (germline): SGHRS, YFSETQ. V lost 0 bases, J lost 6 bases, and 9 bases lay in between. Here the CDR3 reads CASSLGGGDGYTF. The CDR3, as DNA: TGCGCCAGCAGCTTGGGAGGCGGCGATGGCTACACCTTC. Supplemented by reference TRBV5-1 and TRBJ1-2, the full variable domain reads KAGVTQTPRYLIKTRGQQVTLSCSPISGHRSVSWYQQTPGQGLQFLFEYFSETQRNKGNFPGRFSGRQFSNSRSEMNVSTLELGDSALYLCASSLGGGDGYTFGSGTRLTVV.

This chain connects TRBV7-9 to TRBJ2-7; D possibly corresponds to TRBD2 (6 bases). The CDR3 is made up of 15 amino acids. CDR1 and CDR2 from the germline V gene are SEHNR and FQNEAQ (reference sequence). Trimming removed 1 base at V and 7 bases at J, with 17 bases between. The CDR3 here is CASSLGRRDSGEQYF. The DNA for the CDR3 is TGTGCCAGCAGCTTAGGGCGGCGGGATTCGGGTGAGCAGTACTTC.